Below are 29 T cell receptor beta chains sequenced from a single sample in a study of OX40 agonist ivuxolimab in advanced cancers. Assay: immunoSEQ multiplex PCR; the TCRdb copy retains only in-frame clones and omits some. Counted here are around 72,000 clones, roughly 90% occurring once; the ten biggest clones make up 8% to 10%. The material sequenced was CD4+ or CD8+ T cells sorted from blood, taken in a trial of the OX40 agonist ivuxolimab. These receptors were collected from an adult with an advanced solid tumor such as melanoma, head and neck, liver or kidney cancer.

V is TRBV7-9 and J is TRBJ1-1, with a possible D match to TRBD1 (5 bases). Germline assignment: CDR1 SEHNR and CDR2 FQNEAQ (reference sequence). The CDR3 is 14 amino acids. Trimming took off 5 bases at V and 5 bases at J, with 15 bases between the two ends. CDR3 sequence (DNA): TGTGCCAGCAGCCCCGATGGGGGGATGACTGAAGCTTTCTTT. This encodes CASSPDGGMTEAFF.

This clone was observed a single time. The chain combines TRBV9 with TRBJ2-7; TRBD2 matches at 13 bases. The CDR3 has 17 amino acids. Germline trimming cut 0 bases from V and 7 bases from J; bases unmatched to any gene: 10. Per germline, CDR1 SGDLS and CDR2 YYNGEE. The CDR3 sequence is CASSVDPGLAGEGEQYF. CDR3 bases: TGTGCCAGCAGCGTAGACCCTGGACTAGCGGGGGAGGGAGAGCAGTACTTC.

The rearrangement links TRBV4-1 to TRBJ2-1; D is perhaps TRBD1 or TRBD2 (5 bases each). The CDR3 has 15 residues. Trimming cost V 4 bases and J 10 bases, with 20 bases left between them. Germline-derived CDR1 and CDR2 are MGHRA and YSYEKL. The CDR3 coding sequence is TGCGCCAGCAGCCGCGCGTCCACAGAGGGGAGCGAGCAGTTCTTC. Protein sequence: CASSRASTEGSEQFF.

J is TRBJ1-2 and V is TRBV30, with D possibly matching TRBD1 (5 bases). The CDR3 extends over 13 amino acids. V was trimmed by 3 bases and J by 3 bases, leaving 11 bases between them. Per the germline V gene, CDR1 is GTSNPN and CDR2 is SVGIG (reference sequence). The CDR3: CAWRPGRDYGYTF. The CDR3 DNA is TGTGCCTGGAGGCCAGGGAGGGACTATGGCTACACCTTC.

This chain uses TRBV7-9 with TRBJ2-3; D ambiguous. The CDR3 runs 14 residues. Per germline, CDR1 SEHNR and CDR2 FQNEAQ (reference sequence). Trimming cost V 2 bases and J 0 bases, with 6 bases left between them. The CDR3 DNA reads TGTGCCAGCAGCTTAACGGCTAGCACAGATACGCAGTATTTT. Translation: CASSLTASTDTQYF. The full variable domain, with the rest looked up from reference TRBV7-9 and TRBJ2-3, is DTGVSQNPRHKITKRGQNVTFRCDPISEHNRLYWYRQTLGQGPEFLTYFQNEAQLEKSRLLSDRFSAERPKGSFSTLEIQRTEQGDSAMYLCASSLTASTDTQYFGPGTRLTVL.

In its sample, this clone was seen once. The J gene is TRBJ1-2, the V gene TRBV6-5, with D uncertain. CDR1 MNHEY and CDR2 SVGAGI come from the germline V gene. V was shortened by 5 bases and J by 2 bases, with 9 bases between the two germline ends. This CDR3 comprises 13 residues. The CDR3 region has the DNA TGTGCCAGCAGTCAGGAGAACAACTATGGCTACACCTTC. This sequence encodes CASSQENNYGYTF.

The chain employs TRBV7-6 and TRBJ2-7, with 9 positions matching TRBD1. Trimming took 6 bases from V and 6 from J; bases not matched to a gene: 12. The germline gives CDR1 SGHVS, CDR2 FNYEAQ. The CDR3 runs to 15 residues. The CDR3 coding sequence is TGTGCCAGCAGTTACGGGACAGGGAGTGATGGCGAGCAGTACTTC. It codes for CASSYGTGSDGEQYF.

This clone appeared once. In DNA, the CDR3 is TGTGCCAGCACCCTACAGGAGGGTACGCAGTATTTT. It translates to CASTLQEGTQYF. The chain is built from TRBV7-2 and TRBJ2-3; maybe TRBD2 (6 bases). In germline, CDR1 is SGHTA, CDR2 FQGNSA. The V end lost 7 bases, the J end lost 8 bases, and 13 bases lay between the germline ends. The CDR3 is made up of 12 amino acids.

The chain combines TRBV6-5 with TRBJ1-2; the D gene is possibly TRBD1 (6 bases). The V gene lost 8 bases and the J gene lost 4 bases, with 20 bases spanning the gap. Germline CDR1 reads MNHEY; CDR2 reads SVGAGI. CDR3 length: 15 residues. In DNA form, the CDR3 reads TGTGCCAGCCGACCTCACAGGGTAGAGGGCTATGGCTACACCTTC. The encoded protein is CASRPHRVEGYGYTF.

This sequence joins TRBV5-1 and TRBJ2-3; TRBD1 matches 7 bases. The CDR3 runs to 15 residues. J was trimmed by 5 bases and V by 0 bases; bases with no gene match: 6. Per germline, CDR1 SGHRS and CDR2 YFSETQ. The DNA for the CDR3 is TGCGCCAGCAGCTTGGGGGACAGCGTCGTAGATACGCAGTATTTT. It codes for CASSLGDSVVDTQYF.

Here the CDR3 reads CASSLGTGGKNIQYF. As DNA, the CDR3 is TGTGCCAGCAGTTTGGGGACAGGGGGCAAAAACATTCAGTACTTC. The genes are TRBV28 and TRBJ2-4, with TRBD1 matching over 11 bases. Trimming at V came to 3 bases and at J to 3 bases, leaving 1 base not matched to a gene. CDR3 length: 15 residues. Germline V gene data show CDR1 as MDHEN and CDR2 as SYDVKM.

This clone was seen a single time. This chain links TRBV5-1 with TRBJ1-2; possibly TRBD1 for D (5 bases). The V gene lost 3 bases and the J gene lost 4 bases, with 10 bases spanning the gap. The germline V gene encodes CDR1 SGHRS and CDR2 YFSETQ. The CDR3 spans 13 residues. The CDR3 DNA is TGCGCCAGCAGCTGGGACTTCTCCTATGGCTACACCTTC. Its translation: CASSWDFSYGYTF.

The chain joins TRBV19 to TRBJ2-2; D gene uncertain. Germline V gene data show CDR1 as LNHDA and CDR2 as SQIVND (reference sequence). The CDR3 sequence is 15 residues long. V gave up 4 bases and J gave up 0 bases, with 9 bases separating them. Here the CDR3 DNA reads TGTGCCAGTAGTAGCAGCTACCCGAACACCGGGGAGCTGTTTTTT. It encodes CASSSSYPNTGELFF.

The chain employs TRBV5-1 and TRBJ2-3; D possibly corresponds to TRBD2 (6 bases). The V end lost 7 bases, the J end lost 3 bases, and 15 bases lay between the germline ends. This CDR3 spans 14 amino acids. The germline gives CDR1 SGHRS, CDR2 YFSETQ. The CDR3 loop reads CASAPGVGTDTQYF. The DNA for the CDR3 is TGCGCCAGCGCGCCGGGGGTTGGAACAGATACGCAGTATTTT.

This clone was detected a few times. The rearrangement links TRBV6-5 to TRBJ2-6, with D uncertain. Germline V gene sequence: CDR1 MNHEY, CDR2 SVGAGI. V was cut by 5 bases and J by 0 bases, with 5 bases left in between. The CDR3 length is 14 residues. In DNA form, the CDR3 reads TGTGCCAGCAGTCTGAGCTCTGGGGCCAACGTCCTGACTTTC. Amino acid sequence: CASSLSSGANVLTF.

The chain carries TRBV4-3 and TRBJ1-5, with D unresolved. The CDR3 length is 14 residues. CDR1 is LGHNA and CDR2 is YSLEER in the germline V gene. The V gene lost 1 base and the J gene lost 5 bases, with 9 bases spanning the gap. The CDR3 loop is CASSQGMVDQPQHF. The CDR3 bases are TGCGCCAGCAGCCAAGGGATGGTAGATCAGCCCCAGCATTTT.

The genes are TRBV6-5 and TRBJ2-1; D not certain. The germline V and J ends were trimmed by 8 bases and 2 bases, with 13 bases remaining between them. The CDR3 runs to 14 residues. Germline lookup yields CDR1 MNHEY and CDR2 SVGAGI. CDR3 sequence (DNA): TGTGCCAGCCAACCGGGTTTAGCCTACAATGAGCAGTTCTTC. Protein: CASQPGLAYNEQFF.

The chain links TRBV7-9 to TRBJ1-2; 7 bases agree with TRBD1. This CDR3 has 12 amino acids. From germline, CDR1 is SEHNR and CDR2 FQNEAQ (reference sequence). Trimming at V came to 3 bases and at J to 8 bases, leaving 3 bases not matched to a gene. CDR3 nucleotide sequence: TGTGCCAGCAGCTTCAGGGGGGAGGGCTACACCTTC. It translates to CASSFRGEGYTF.

The rearrangement links TRBV4-1 to TRBJ1-2, with 12 bases that match TRBD1. Germline CDR1 reads MGHRA; CDR2 reads YSYEKL. This CDR3 contains 19 residues. Trimming at V came to 4 bases and at J to 7 bases, leaving 19 bases not matched to a gene. The CDR3 sequence is CASSPLGGQGAPGRGGYTF. CDR3 nucleotide sequence: TGCGCCAGCAGCCCCCTCGGGGGACAGGGGGCACCTGGGAGGGGTGGCTACACCTTC.

The rearrangement uses TRBV7-8 and TRBJ1-1, with a weak D call TRBD1 (5 bases). This CDR3 is 14 amino acids long. The V gene's germline CDR1 is SGHVS and CDR2 FQNEAQ. V was trimmed by 5 bases and J by 5 bases, leaving 15 bases between them. CDR3 sequence: CASSPTEDGTEAFF. Here the CDR3 DNA reads TGTGCCAGCAGCCCGACAGAGGATGGGACTGAAGCTTTCTTT.

The CDR3 sequence: CASSGRGGANTEAFF. The CDR3, as DNA: TGTGCCAGCAGCGGCCGGGGCGGCGCGAACACTGAAGCTTTCTTT. The rearrangement uses TRBV7-6 and TRBJ1-1; weak D call: TRBD1 (5 bases). The germline V and J ends were trimmed by 5 bases and 1 base, with 14 bases remaining between them. CDR1 is SGHVS, CDR2 FNYEAQ, per germline. The CDR3 loop spans 15 amino acids. Based on the CDR3 plus reference TRBV7-6 and TRBJ1-1, the full variable domain is GAGVSQSPRYKVTKRGQDVALRCDPISGHVSLYWYRQALGQGPEFLTYFNYEAQQDKSGLPNDRFSAERPEGSISTLTIQRTEQRDSAMYRCASSGRGGANTEAFFGQGTRLTVV.

The V and J genes are TRBV10-3 and TRBJ1-4; 11 bases align to TRBD1. Trimming took 10 bases from V and 3 from J; bases not matched to a gene: 1. The CDR3 loop spans 13 amino acids. In germline, CDR1 is ENHRY, CDR2 SYGVKD. The CDR3 is CATGQGANEKLFF. DNA of the CDR3: TGTGCCACGGGACAGGGGGCTAATGAAAAACTGTTTTTT.

The CDR3 is CASSLPGSLTDTQYF. In nucleotides, the CDR3 is TGTGCCAGCAGTTTACCGGGGAGCCTCACAGATACGCAGTATTTT. This rearrangement joins TRBV6-5 to TRBJ2-3; TRBD2 might be the D (5 bases). V was cut by 4 bases and J by 2 bases, with 13 bases left in between. The CDR3 consists of 15 residues. Germline loops: CDR1 MNHEY, CDR2 SVGAGI.

This clone was observed once. The gene calls are TRBV11-3 and TRBJ1-1; tentative D call: TRBD1 (6 bases). The germline gives CDR1 SGHNT, CDR2 YENEEA. This CDR3 has 14 amino acids. The V and J ends lost 3 bases and 0 bases respectively, with 8 bases between them. CDR3 DNA: TGTGCCAGCAGCTTCCAGGGGATGAACACTGAAGCTTTCTTT. It specifies CASSFQGMNTEAFF. The full variable domain, in which reference TRBV11-3 and TRBJ1-1 provide the parts outside the CDR3, is EAGVVQSPRYKIIEKKQPVAFWCNPISGHNTLYWYLQNLGQGPELLIRYENEEAVDDSQLPKDRFSAERLKGVDSTLKIQPAELGDSAVYLCASSFQGMNTEAFFGQGTRLTVV.

This chain connects TRBV2 to TRBJ1-1, with D tentatively TRBD1 (5 bases). This CDR3 comprises 15 residues. The germline CDR1 and CDR2 sequences are SNHLY and FYNNEI. Trimming stripped 1 base from V and 0 bases from J, with 9 bases between. CDR3 DNA: TGTGCCAGCAGTGAAGAGAGACAGCTGAACACTGAAGCTTTCTTT. Translating gives CASSEERQLNTEAFF.

This chain links TRBV11-2 with TRBJ1-6; a weak D match, TRBD1 (6 bases). This CDR3 spans 16 amino acids. Trimming removed 0 bases at V and 3 bases at J, with 9 bases between. The V gene's germline CDR1 is SGHAT and CDR2 FQNNGV. Here the CDR3 DNA reads TGTGCCAGCAGCTTAGAGACAGGCGGCTATAATTCACCCCTCCACTTT. Translated: CASSLETGGYNSPLHF.

The chain uses TRBV6-4 and TRBJ1-1; D may be TRBD1 (5 bases). CDR3 length: 13 residues. The germline V and J ends were trimmed by 5 bases and 8 bases, with 15 bases remaining between them. Germline assignment: CDR1 MRHNA and CDR2 SNTAGT. CDR3 residues: CASSKDQGLEAFF. CDR3 bases: TGTGCCAGCAGTAAAGATCAGGGCCTAGAAGCTTTCTTT.

The sample holds a few counts of this clone. The chain links TRBV2 to TRBJ2-2; no definite D call. CDR1 is SNHLY and CDR2 is FYNNEI in the germline V gene. The length of the CDR3 is 15 residues. V was pared by 2 bases and J by 4 bases, with 11 bases between. The CDR3 DNA reads as TGTGCCAGCAGTGAATGGACGCCCCGCACCGGGGAGCTGTTTTTT. Encoded protein: CASSEWTPRTGELFF.

The count of this clone is one. This chain connects TRBV6-5 to TRBJ1-6, with 10 nucleotides matching TRBD1. Germline V gene sequence: CDR1 MNHEY, CDR2 SVGAGI. The CDR3 spans 13 residues. After removal of 8 bases from V and 6 bases from J, the junction contained 1 base not matched to a gene. The CDR3 DNA follows: TGTGCCAGCGGGACAGGGGTTAATTCACCCCTCCACTTT. Residues: CASGTGVNSPLHF.